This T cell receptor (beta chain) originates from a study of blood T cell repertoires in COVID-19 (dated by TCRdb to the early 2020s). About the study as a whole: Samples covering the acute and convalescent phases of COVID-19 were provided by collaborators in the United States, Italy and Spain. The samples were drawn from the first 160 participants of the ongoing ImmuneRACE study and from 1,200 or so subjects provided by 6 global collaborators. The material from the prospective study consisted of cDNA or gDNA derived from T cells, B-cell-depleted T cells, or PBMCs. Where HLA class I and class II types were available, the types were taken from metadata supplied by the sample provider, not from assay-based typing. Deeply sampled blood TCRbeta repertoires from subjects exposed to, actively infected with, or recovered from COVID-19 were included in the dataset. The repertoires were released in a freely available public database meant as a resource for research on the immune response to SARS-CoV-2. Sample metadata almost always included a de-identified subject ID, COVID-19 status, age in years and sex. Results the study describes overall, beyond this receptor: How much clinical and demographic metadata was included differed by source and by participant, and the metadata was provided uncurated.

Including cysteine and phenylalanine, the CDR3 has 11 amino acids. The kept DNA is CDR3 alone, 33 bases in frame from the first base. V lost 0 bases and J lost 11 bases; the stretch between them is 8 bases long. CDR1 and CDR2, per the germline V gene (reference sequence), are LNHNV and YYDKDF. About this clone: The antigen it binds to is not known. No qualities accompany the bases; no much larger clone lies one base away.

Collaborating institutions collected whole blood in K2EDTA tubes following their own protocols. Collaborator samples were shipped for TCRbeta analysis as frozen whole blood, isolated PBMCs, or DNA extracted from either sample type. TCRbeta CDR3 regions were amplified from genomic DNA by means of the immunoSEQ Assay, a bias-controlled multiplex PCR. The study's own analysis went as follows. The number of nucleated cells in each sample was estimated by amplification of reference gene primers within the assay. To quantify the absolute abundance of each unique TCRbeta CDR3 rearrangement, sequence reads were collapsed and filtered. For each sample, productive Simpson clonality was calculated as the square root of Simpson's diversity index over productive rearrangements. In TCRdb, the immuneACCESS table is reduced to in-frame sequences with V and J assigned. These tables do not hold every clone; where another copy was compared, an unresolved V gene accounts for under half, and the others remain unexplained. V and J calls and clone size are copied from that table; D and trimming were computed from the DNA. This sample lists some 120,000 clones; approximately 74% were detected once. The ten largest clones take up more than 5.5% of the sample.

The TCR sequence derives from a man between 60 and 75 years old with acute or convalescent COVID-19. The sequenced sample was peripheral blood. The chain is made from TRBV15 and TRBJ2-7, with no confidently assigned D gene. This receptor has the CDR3 CATSRDIFEYF. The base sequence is TGTGCCACCAGCAGAGATATATTCGAGTACTTC.